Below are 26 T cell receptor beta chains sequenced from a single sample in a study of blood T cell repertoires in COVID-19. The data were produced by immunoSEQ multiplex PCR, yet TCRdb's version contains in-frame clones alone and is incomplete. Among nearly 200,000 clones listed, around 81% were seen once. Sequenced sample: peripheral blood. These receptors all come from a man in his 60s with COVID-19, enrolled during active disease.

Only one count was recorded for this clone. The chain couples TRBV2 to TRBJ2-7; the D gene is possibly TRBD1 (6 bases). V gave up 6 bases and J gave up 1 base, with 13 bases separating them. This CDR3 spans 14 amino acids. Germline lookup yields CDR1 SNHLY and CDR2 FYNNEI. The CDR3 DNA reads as TGTGCCAGCAGCGAGGGACACCGGTCCTACGAGCAGTACTTC. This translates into CASSEGHRSYEQYF.

The CDR3 DNA sequence: TGTGCCAGCAGTCCGGGACAGGCGAATGAGCAGTTCTTC. Amino acid sequence: CASSPGQANEQFF. The chain employs TRBV7-2 and TRBJ2-1; TRBD1 aligns across 8 bases. CDR3 length equals 13 residues. The germline V gene has CDR1 SGHTA and CDR2 FQGNSA. V dropped 6 bases and J dropped 7; count of bases not matched to a gene: 5.

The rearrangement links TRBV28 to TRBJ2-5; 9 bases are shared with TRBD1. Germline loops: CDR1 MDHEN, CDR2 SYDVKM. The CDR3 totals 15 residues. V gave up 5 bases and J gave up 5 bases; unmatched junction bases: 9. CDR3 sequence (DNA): TGTGCCAGCAGTCCACCCGGACAGGGGTCGGAGACCCAGTACTTC. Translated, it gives CASSPPGQGSETQYF.

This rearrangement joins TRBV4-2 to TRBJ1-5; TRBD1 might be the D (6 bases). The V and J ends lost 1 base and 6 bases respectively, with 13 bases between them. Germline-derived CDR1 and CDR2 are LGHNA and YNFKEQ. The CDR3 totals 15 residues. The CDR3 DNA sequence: TGTGCCAGCAGCCAAGGTGGACAGTCAAGTCAGCCCCAGCATTTT. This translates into CASSQGGQSSQPQHF.

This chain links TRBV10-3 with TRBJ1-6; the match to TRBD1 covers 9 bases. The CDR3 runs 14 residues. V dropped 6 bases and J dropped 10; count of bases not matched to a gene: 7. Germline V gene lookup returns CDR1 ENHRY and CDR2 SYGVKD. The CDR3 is CAIRGDRARSPLHF. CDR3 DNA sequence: TGTGCCATCAGAGGGGACAGGGCACGATCACCCCTCCACTTT.

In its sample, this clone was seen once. CDR3 protein: CASSWDRAGNTEAFF. CDR3 bases: TGCGCCAGCAGCTGGGACAGGGCCGGGAACACTGAAGCTTTCTTT. The chain uses TRBV5-1 and TRBJ1-1; 9 positions agree with TRBD1. Germline assignment: CDR1 SGHRS and CDR2 YFSETQ. The ends lost 3 bases at V and 1 base at J; junction bases unmatched: 4. The CDR3 spans 15 residues.

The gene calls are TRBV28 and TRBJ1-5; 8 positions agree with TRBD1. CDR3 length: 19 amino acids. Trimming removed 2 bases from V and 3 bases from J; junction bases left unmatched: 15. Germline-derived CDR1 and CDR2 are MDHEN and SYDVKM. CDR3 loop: CASSLGGGQGFGDNQPQHF. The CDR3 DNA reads TGTGCCAGCAGTTTAGGGGGAGGACAGGGTTTCGGGGACAATCAGCCCCAGCATTTT.

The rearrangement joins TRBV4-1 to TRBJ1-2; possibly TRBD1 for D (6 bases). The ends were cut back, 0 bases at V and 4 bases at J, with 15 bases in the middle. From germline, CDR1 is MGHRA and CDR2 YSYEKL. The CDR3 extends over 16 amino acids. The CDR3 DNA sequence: TGCGCCAGCAGCCAAGAAGGACGGACAGTAAGCTATGGCTACACCTTC. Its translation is CASSQEGRTVSYGYTF.

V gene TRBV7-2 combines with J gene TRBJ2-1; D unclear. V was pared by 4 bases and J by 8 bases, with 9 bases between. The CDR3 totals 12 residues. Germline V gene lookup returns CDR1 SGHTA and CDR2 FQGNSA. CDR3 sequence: CASSSLGHEQFF. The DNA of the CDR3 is TGTGCCAGCAGCTCTTTGGGCCATGAGCAGTTCTTC.

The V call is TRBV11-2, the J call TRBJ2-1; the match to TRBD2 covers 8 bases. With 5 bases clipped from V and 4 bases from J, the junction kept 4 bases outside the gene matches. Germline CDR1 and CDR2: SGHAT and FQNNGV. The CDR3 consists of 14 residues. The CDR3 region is CASSQLAAYNEQFF. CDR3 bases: TGTGCCAGCAGCCAACTAGCGGCTTACAATGAGCAGTTCTTC.

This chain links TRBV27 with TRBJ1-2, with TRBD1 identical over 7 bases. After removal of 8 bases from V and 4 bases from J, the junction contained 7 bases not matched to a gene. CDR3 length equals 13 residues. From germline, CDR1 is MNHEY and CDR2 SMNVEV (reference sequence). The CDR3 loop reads CASAAGQFYGYTF. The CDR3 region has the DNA TGTGCCAGCGCCGCGGGACAGTTCTATGGCTACACCTTC.

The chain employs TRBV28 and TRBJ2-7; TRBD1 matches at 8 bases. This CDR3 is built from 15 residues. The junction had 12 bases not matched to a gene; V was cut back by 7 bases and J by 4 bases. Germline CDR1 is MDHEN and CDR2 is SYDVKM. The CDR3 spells CASTPDRGGWYEQYF. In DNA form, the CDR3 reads TGTGCCAGCACCCCCGACAGGGGCGGGTGGTACGAGCAGTACTTC.

The CDR3 DNA reads TGTGCCAGCAGTTTCGGGGGGCATACTGAAGCTTTCTTT. Encoded protein: CASSFGGHTEAFF. The rearrangement uses TRBV27 and TRBJ1-1; possible D gene TRBD1, 6 bases. The CDR3 covers 13 residues. The germline V gene encodes CDR1 MNHEY and CDR2 SMNVEV (reference sequence). V lost 3 bases, J lost 5 bases, and 10 bases lay in between.

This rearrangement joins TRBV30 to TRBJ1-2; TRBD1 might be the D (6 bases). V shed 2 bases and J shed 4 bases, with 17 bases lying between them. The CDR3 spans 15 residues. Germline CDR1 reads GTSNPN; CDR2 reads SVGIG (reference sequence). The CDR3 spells CAWSPNRVLLYGYTF. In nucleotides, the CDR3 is TGTGCCTGGAGTCCAAACAGGGTACTCCTCTATGGCTACACCTTC.

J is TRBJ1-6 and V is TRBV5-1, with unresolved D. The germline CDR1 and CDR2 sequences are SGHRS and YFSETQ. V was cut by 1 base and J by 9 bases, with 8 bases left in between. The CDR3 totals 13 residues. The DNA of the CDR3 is TGCGCCAGCAGCTTGTCAGGTGTTTCACCCCTCCACTTT. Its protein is CASSLSGVSPLHF.

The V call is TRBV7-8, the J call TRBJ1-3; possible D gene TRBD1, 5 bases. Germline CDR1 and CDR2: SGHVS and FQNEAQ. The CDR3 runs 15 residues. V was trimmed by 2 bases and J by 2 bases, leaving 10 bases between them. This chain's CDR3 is CASSLYSGTGNTIYF. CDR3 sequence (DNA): TGTGCCAGCAGCTTATACTCAGGGACTGGAAACACCATATATTTT.

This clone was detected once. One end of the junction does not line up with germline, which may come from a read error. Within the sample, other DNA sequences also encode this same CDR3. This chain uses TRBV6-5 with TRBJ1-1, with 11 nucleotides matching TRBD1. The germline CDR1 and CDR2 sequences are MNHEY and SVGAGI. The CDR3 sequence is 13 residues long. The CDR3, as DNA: TGTGCCACCAGGACAGGGGGCGTGACTGAAGCCTTCTTT. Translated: CATRTGGVTEAFF.

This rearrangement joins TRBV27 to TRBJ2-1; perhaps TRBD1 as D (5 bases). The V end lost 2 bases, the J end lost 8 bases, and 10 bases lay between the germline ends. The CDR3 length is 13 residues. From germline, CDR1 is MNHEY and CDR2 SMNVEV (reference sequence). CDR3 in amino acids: CASSLQGRHEQFF. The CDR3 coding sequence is TGTGCCAGCAGTTTACAGGGAAGGCATGAGCAGTTCTTC.

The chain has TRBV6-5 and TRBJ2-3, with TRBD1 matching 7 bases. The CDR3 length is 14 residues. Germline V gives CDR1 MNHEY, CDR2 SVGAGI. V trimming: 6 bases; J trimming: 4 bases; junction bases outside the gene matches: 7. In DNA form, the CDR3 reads TGTGCCAGCAGAAGAGGCAGGGGGTCAGATACGCAGTATTTT. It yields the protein CASRRGRGSDTQYF.

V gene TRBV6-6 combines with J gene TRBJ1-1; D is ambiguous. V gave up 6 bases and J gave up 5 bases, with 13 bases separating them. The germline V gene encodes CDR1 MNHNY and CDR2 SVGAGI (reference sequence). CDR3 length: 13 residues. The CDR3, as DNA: TGTGCCAGCAGACCTGCAGGTGGTACTGAAGCTTTCTTT. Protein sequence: CASRPAGGTEAFF.

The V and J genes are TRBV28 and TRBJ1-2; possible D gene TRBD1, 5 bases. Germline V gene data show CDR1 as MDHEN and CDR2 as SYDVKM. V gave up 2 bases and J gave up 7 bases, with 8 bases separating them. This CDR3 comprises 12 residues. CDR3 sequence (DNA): TGTGCCAGCAGTTTAGGGGGGACTGGCTACACCTTC. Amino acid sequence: CASSLGGTGYTF.

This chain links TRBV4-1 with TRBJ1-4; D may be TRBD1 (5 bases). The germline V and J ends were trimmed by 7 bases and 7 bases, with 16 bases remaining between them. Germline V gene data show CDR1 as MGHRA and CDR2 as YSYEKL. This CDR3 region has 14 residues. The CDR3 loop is CASTLGQGFEKLFF. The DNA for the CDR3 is TGCGCCAGCACCCTAGGGCAGGGATTTGAAAAACTGTTTTTT.

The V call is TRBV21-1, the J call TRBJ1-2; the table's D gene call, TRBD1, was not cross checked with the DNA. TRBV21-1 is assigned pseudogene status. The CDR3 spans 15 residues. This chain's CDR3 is CASSKGGRGRCGYTF. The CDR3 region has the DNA TGTGCCAGCAGCAAAGGAGGCAGGGGGCGGTGTGGCTACACCTTC.

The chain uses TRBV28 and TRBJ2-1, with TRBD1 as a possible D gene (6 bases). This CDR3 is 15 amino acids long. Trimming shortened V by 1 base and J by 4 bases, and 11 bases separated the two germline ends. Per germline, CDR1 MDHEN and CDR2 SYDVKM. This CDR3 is CASSLLQGIYNEQFF. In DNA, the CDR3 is TGTGCCAGCAGTTTATTACAGGGAATATACAATGAGCAGTTCTTC.

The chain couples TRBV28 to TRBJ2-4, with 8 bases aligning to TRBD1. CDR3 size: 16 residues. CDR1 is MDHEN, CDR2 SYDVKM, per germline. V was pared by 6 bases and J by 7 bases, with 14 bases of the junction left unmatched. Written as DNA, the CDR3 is TGTGCCAGCAGCCCCTCCGGGACAGGACCCAGGAACATTCAGTACTTC. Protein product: CASSPSGTGPRNIQYF.

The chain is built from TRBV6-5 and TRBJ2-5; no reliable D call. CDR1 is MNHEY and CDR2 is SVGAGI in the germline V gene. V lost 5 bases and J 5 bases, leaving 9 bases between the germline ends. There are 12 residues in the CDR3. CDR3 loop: CASSTSRETQYF. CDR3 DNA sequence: TGTGCCAGCAGTACCTCGAGGGAGACCCAGTACTTC.